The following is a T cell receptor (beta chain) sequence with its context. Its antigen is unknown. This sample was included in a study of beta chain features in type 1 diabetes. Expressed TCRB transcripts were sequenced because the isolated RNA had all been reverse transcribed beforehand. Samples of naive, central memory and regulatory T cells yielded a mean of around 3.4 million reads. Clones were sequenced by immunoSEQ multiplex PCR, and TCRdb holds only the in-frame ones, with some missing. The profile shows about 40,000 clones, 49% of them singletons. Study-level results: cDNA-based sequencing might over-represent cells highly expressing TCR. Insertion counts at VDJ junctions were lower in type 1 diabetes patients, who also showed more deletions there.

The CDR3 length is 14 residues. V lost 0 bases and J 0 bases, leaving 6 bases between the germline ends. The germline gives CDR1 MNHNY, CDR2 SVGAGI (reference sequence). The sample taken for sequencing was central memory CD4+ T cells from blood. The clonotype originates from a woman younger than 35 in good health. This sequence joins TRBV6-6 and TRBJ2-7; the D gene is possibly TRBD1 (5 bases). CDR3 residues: CASSYSQGSYEQYF. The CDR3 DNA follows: TGTGCCAGCAGTTACTCGCAGGGCTCCTACGAGCAGTACTTC.